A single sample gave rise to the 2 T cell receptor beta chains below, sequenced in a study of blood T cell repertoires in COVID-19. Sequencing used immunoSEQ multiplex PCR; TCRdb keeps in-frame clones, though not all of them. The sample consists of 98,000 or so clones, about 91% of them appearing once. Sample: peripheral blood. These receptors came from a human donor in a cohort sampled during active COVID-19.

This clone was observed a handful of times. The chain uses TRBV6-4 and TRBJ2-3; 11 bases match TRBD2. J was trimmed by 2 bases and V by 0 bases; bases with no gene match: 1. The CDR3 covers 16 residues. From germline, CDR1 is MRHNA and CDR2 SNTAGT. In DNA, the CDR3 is TGTGCCAGCAGTGACTCTAGCGGGGGGGCCACAGATACGCAGTATTTT. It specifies CASSDSSGGATDTQYF.

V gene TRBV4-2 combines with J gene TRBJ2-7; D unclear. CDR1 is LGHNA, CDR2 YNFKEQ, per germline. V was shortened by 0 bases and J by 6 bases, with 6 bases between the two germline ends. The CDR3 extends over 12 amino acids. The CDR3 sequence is CASSQDFGEQYF. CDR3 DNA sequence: TGTGCCAGCAGCCAAGATTTCGGCGAGCAGTACTTC.